This T cell receptor beta chain originates from a study of T cells after yellow fever vaccination. General study findings and limits: Faster peaking, at day 5 versus 15, marked a secondary response that was weaker.

TCR cDNA, made by 5'RACE template switching, carried an added universal primer site and UMIs. MiXCR was run by TCRdb on the 5' RACE reads, yielding one entry per CDR3 protein. The sample comprises 250,000 to 400,000 distinct CDR3 sequences, 3.5% to 4.5% of which are singletons, and roughly a fifth rests with the top ten. Worth noting for this clonotype: Its antigen is not identified.

Germline V gives CDR1 SGHAT, CDR2 FQNNGV. The CDR3 contains 19 residues. The junction had 12 bases not matched to a gene; V was cut back by 1 base and J by 0 bases. The genes are TRBV11-2 and TRBJ2-3; 8 nucleotides match TRBD2. The sequencing used PBMCs, collected 15 days after the yellow fever booster vaccination. The sequence was collected from a man aged 18 to 30 who received the YFV17D yellow fever vaccine. The CDR3: CASSLGAPPGLESTDTQYF. Here the CDR3 DNA reads TGTGCCAGCAGCTTAGGAGCGCCCCCGGGACTAGAGAGCACAGATACGCAGTATTTT.